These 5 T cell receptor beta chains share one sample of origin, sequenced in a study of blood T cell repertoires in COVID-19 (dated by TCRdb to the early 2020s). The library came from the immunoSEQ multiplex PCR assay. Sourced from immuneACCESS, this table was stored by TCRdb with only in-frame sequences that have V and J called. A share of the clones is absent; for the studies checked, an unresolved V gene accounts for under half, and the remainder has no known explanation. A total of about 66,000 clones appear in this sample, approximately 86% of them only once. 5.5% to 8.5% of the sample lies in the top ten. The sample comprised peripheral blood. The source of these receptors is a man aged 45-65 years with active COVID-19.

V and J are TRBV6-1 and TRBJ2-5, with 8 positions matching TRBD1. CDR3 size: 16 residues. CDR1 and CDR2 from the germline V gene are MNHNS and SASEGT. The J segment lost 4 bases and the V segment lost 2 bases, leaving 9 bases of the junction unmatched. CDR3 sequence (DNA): TGTGCCAGCAGTGAAAGCCCCCAGGGGGCAAGAGAGACCCAGTACTTC. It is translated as CASSESPQGARETQYF.

CDR3 protein: CASRGTGRSIRGQPQHF. The CDR3 coding sequence is TGTGCCAGCAGAGGGACAGGGCGCTCGATACGTGGTCAGCCCCAGCATTTT. This rearrangement joins TRBV2 to TRBJ1-5, with 9 bases matching TRBD1. CDR3 length: 17 amino acids. The ends lost 6 bases at V and 6 bases at J; junction bases unmatched: 15. The V gene's germline CDR1 is SNHLY and CDR2 FYNNEI.

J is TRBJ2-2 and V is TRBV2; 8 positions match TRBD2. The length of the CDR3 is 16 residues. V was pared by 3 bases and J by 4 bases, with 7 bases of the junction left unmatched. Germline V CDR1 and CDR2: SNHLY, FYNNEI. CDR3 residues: CASSEGGLVGTGELFF. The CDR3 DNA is TGTGCCAGCAGTGAGGGGGGACTAGTGGGCACCGGGGAGCTGTTTTTT.

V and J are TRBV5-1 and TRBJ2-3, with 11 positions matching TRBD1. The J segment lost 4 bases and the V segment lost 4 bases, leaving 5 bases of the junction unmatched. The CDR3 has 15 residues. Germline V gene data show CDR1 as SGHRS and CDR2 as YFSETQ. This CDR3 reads CASSTRTGGADTQYF. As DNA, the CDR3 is TGCGCCAGCAGCACCCGGACAGGGGGCGCAGATACGCAGTATTTT.

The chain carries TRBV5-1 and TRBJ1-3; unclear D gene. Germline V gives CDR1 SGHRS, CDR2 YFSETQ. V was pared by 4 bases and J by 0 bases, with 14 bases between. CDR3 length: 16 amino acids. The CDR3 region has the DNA TGCGCCAGCAGCCCTGGACTGCTAGACTCTGGAAACACCATATATTTT. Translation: CASSPGLLDSGNTIYF.